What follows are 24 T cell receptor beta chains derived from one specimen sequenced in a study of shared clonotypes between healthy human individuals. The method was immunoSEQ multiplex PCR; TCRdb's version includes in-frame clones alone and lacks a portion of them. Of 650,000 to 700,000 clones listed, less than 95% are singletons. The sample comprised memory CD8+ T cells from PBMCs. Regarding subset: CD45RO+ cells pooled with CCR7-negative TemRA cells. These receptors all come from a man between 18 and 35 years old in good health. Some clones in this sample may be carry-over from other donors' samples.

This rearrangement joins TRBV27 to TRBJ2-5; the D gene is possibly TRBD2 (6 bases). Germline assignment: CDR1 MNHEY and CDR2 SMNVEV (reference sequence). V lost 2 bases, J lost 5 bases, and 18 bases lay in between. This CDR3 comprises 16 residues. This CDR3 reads CASSLKGREIVETQYF. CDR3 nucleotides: TGTGCCAGCAGTTTAAAGGGACGGGAGATTGTTGAGACCCAGTACTTC.

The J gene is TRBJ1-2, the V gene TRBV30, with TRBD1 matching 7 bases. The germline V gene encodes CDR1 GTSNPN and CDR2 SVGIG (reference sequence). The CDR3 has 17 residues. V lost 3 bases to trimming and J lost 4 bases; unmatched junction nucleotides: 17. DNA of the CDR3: TGTGCCTGGAGCGGAAGGTGGGGGGACAGAAACTTCTATGGCTACACCTTC. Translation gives CAWSGRWGDRNFYGYTF.

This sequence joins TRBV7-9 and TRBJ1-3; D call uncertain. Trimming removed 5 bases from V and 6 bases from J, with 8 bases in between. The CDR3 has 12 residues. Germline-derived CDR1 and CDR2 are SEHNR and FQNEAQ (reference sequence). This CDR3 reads CASSPFKNTIYF. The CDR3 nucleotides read TGTGCCAGCAGCCCCTTTAAAAACACCATATATTTT.

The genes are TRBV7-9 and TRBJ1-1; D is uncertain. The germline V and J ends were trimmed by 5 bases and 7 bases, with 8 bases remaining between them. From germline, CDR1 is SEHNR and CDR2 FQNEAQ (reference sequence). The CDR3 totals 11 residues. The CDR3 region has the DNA TGTGCCAGCAGCCCCGGGAATGAAGCTTTCTTT. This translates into CASSPGNEAFF.

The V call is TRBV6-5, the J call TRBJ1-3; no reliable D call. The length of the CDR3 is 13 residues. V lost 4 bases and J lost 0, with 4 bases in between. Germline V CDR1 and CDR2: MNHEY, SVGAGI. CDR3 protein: CASSFDSGNTIYF. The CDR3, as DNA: TGTGCCAGCAGTTTCGACTCTGGAAACACCATATATTTT.

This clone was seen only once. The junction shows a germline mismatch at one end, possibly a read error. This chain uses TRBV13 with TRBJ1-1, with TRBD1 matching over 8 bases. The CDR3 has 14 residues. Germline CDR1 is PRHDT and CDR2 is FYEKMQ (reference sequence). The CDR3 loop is CASSIGQGATEAFF. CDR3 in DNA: TGTGCCAGCAGCATAGGACAGGGTGCGACTGAAGCTTTCTTT. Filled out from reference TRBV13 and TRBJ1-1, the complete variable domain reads AAGVIQSPRHLIKEKRETATLKCYPIPRHDTVYWYQQGPGQDPQFLISFYEKMQSDKGSIPDRFSAQQFSDYHSELNMSSLELGDSALYFCASSIGQGATEAFFGQGTRLTVV.

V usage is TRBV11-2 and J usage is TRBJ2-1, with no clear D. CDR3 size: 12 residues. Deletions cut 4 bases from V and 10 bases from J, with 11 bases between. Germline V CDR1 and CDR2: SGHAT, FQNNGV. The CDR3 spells CASSSWPREQFF. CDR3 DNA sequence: TGTGCCAGCAGCTCATGGCCAAGGGAGCAGTTCTTC. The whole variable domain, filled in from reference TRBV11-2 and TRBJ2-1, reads EAGVAQSPRYKIIEKRQSVAFWCNPISGHATLYWYQQILGQGPKLLIQFQNNGVVDDSQLPKDRFSAERLKGVDSTLKIQPAKLEDSAVYLCASSSWPREQFFGPGTRLTVL.

CDR3 in amino acids: CASSFPGQVLPYGYTF. The CDR3 coding sequence is TGTGCCAGCAGCTTTCCCGGACAGGTCCTCCCCTATGGCTACACCTTC. The chain uses TRBV7-2 and TRBJ1-2, with 7 bases lining up with TRBD1. The CDR3 totals 16 residues. Losses at the gene ends were 3 bases for V and 4 bases for J; bases not matched to a gene: 11. Germline loops: CDR1 SGHTA, CDR2 FQGNSA.

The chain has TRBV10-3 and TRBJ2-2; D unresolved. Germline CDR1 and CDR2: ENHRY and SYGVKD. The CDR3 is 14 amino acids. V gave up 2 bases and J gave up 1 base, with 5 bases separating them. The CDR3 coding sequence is TGTGCCATCAGTGAGGTCGGGAACACCGGGGAGCTGTTTTTT. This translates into CAISEVGNTGELFF.

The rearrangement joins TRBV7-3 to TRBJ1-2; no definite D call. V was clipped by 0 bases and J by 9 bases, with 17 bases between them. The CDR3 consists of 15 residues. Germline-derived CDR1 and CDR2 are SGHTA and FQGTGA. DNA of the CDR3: TGTGCCAGCAGCTTAACGACTGGACCGAACCCGAGCTACACCTTC. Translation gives CASSLTTGPNPSYTF.

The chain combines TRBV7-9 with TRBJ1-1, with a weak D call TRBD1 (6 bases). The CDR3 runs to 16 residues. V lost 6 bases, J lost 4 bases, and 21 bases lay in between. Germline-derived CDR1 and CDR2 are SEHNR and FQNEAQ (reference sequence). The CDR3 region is CASREGRGDTVTEAFF. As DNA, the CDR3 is TGTGCCAGCAGAGAAGGGCGGGGGGACACAGTCACTGAAGCTTTCTTT.

CDR3 sequence (DNA): TGTGCCATCAGAAAAGGGGGCGAGGGGTACAATGAGCAGTTCTTC. It yields the protein CAIRKGGEGYNEQFF. The chain uses TRBV10-3 and TRBJ2-1; 7 bases are shared with TRBD1. V lost 6 bases and J lost 4; bases outside the gene matches: 9. Germline V gene lookup returns CDR1 ENHRY and CDR2 SYGVKD. This CDR3 has 15 residues.

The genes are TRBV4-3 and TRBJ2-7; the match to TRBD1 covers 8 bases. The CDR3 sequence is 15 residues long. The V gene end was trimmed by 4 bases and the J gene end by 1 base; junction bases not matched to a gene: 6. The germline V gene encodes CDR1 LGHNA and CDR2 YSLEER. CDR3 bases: TGCGCCAGCAGCCTTGGACAGGGTAGATCCTACGAGCAGTACTTC. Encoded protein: CASSLGQGRSYEQYF.

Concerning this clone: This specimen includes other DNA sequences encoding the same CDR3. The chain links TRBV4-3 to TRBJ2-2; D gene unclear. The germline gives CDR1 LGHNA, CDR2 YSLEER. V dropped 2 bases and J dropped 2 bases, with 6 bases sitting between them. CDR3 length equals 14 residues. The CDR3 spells CASSQWGNTGELFF. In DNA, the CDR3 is TGCGCCAGCAGCCAATGGGGTAACACCGGGGAGCTGTTTTTT.

CDR3 region: CASSLSPGGYGELFF. CDR3 DNA: TGTGCCAGCAGTTTATCACCTGGGGGCTACGGGGAGCTGTTTTTT. The rearrangement uses TRBV27 and TRBJ2-2, with D perhaps matching TRBD1 (6 bases). Trimming left V 0 bases short and J 7 bases short, with 12 bases between. This CDR3 has 15 residues. CDR1 is MNHEY, CDR2 SMNVEV, per germline (reference sequence).

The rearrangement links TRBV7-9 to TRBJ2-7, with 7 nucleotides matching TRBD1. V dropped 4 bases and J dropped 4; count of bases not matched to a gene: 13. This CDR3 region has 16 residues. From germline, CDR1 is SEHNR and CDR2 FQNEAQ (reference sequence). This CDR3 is CASSSNSGQKVYEQYF. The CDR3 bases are TGTGCCAGCAGCTCGAACTCGGGACAGAAGGTATACGAGCAGTACTTC.

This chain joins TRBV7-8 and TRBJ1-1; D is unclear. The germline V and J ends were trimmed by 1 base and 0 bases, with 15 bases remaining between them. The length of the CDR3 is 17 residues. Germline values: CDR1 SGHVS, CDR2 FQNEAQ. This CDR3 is CASSLGLWSEMNTEAFF. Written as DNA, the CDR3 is TGTGCCAGCAGCTTAGGACTTTGGTCAGAAATGAACACTGAAGCTTTCTTT.

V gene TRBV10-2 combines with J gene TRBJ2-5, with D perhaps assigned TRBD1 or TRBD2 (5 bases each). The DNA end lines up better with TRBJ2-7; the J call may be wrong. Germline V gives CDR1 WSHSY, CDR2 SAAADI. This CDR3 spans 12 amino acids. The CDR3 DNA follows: TGCGCCAGCTGGGACCCACCCTTCGAGCAGTACTTC. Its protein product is CASWDPPFEQYF.

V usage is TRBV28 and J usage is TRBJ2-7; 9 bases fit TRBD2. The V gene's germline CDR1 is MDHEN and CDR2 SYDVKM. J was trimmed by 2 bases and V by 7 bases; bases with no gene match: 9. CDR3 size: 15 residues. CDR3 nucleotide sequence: TGTGCCAGCACCCTGAGGCGGGGGGGGGCCTACGAGCAGTACTTC. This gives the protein CASTLRRGGAYEQYF.

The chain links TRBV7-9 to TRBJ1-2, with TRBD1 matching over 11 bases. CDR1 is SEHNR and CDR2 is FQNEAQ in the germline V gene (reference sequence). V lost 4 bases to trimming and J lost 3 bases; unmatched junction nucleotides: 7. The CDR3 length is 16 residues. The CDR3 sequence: CASSSIQGQGDYGYTF. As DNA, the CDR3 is TGTGCCAGCAGCTCCATCCAGGGACAGGGGGACTATGGCTACACCTTC.

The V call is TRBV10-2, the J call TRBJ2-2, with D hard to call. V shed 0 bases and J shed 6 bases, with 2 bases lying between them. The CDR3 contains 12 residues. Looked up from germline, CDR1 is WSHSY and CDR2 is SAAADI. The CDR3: CASSESAGELFF. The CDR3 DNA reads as TGCGCCAGCAGTGAGTCCGCCGGGGAGCTGTTTTTT.

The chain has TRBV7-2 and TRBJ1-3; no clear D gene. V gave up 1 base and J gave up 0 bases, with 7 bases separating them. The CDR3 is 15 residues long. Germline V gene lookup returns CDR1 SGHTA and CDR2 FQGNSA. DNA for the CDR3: TGTGCCAGCAGCTTAGTTCCGGCCTCTGGAAACACCATATATTTT. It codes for CASSLVPASGNTIYF.

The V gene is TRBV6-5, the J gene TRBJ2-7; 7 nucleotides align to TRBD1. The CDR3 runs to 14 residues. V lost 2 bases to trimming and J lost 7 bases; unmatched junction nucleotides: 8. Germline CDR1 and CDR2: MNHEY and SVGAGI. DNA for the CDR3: TGTGCCAGCAGTTACCGGACAGGTCGTCGAGAGCAGTACTTC. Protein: CASSYRTGRREQYF.

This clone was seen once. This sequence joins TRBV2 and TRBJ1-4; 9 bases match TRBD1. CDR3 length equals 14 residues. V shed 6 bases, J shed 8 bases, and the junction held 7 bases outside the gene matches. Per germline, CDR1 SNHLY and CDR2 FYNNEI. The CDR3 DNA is TGTGCCAGCAGGACAGGGGGGCGGAACGAAAAACTGTTTTTT. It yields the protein CASRTGGRNEKLFF.